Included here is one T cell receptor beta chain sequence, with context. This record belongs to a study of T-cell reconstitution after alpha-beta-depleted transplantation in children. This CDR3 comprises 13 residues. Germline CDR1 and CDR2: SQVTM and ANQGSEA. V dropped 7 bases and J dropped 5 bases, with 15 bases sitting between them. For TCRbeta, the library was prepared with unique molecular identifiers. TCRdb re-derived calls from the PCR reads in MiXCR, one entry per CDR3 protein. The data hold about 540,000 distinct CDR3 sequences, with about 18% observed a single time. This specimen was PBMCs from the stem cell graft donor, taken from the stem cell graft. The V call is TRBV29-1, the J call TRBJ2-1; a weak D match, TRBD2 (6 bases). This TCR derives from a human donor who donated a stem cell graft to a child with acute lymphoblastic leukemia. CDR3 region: CSGITEGHNEQFF. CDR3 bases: TGCAGCGGGATAACGGAGGGCCACAATGAGCAGTTCTTC.